The subject of this entry is one TCR beta chain. The antigen is unknown. This sample stems from a study of blood T cells in healthy people across ages. Study-wide results and caveats: Measured against age, TCR beta diversity per million T cells decreased in a roughly linear manner. With donor CMV status unknown, expanded clonotype changes were possibly confounded.

A second PCR, run for roughly 7 to 11 cycles, used a sample-barcoded 5' primer plus a J-beta primer mix. Per-sample output comprised a minimum of 2.5 million paired-end reads containing CDR3. TCRdb re-analysed the 5' RACE reads in MiXCR, keeping a single row per CDR3 protein. The table lists about 1.5 million distinct CDR3 sequences, approximately 43% of them singletons. Sequences were obtained from blood. The receptor comes from a woman between 18 and 29 years old in good health.

The CDR3 nucleotides read TGCAGTGCTAAGGGGGGCTCTAGCACAGATACGCAGTATTTT. Amino acid sequence: CSAKGGSSTDTQYF. V usage is TRBV20-1 and J usage is TRBJ2-3; D tentatively reads TRBD1 or TRBD2 (6 bases each). CDR3 size: 14 residues. Germline V gene data show CDR1 as DFQATT and CDR2 as SNEGSKA (reference sequence). V dropped 4 bases and J dropped 0 bases, with 11 bases sitting between them.